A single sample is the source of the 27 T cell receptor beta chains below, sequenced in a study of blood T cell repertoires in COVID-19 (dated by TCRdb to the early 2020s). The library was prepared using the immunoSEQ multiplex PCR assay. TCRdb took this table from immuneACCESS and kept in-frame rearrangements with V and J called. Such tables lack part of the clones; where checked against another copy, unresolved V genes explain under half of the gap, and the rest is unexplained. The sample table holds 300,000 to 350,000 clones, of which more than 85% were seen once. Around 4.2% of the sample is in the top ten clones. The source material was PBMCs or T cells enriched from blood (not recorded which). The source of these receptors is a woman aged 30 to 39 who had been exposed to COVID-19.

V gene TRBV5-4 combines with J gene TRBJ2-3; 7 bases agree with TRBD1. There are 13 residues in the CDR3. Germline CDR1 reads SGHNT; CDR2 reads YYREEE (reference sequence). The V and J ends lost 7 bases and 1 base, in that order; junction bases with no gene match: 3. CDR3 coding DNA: TGTGCCAGCCGAACAGGGGGCACAGATACGCAGTATTTT. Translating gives CASRTGGTDTQYF.

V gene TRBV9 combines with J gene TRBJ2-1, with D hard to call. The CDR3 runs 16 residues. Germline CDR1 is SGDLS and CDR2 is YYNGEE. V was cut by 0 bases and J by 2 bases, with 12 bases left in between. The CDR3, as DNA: TGTGCCAGCAGCGTAGACAGCCACTTTGCCTACAATGAGCAGTTCTTC. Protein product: CASSVDSHFAYNEQFF.

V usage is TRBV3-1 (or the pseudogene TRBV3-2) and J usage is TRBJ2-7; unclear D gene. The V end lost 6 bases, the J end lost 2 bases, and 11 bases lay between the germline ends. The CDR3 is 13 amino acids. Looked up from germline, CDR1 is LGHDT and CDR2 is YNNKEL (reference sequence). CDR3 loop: CASSPDTPYEQYF. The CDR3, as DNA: TGTGCCAGCAGTCCCGACACCCCCTACGAGCAGTACTTC.

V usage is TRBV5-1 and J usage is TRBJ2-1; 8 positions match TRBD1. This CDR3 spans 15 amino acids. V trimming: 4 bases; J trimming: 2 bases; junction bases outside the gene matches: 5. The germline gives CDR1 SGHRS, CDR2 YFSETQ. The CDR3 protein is CASSPQQGAYNEQFF. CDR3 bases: TGCGCCAGCAGCCCGCAACAGGGGGCCTACAATGAGCAGTTCTTC. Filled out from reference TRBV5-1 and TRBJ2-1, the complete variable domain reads KAGVTQTPRYLIKTRGQQVTLSCSPISGHRSVSWYQQTPGQGLQFLFEYFSETQRNKGNFPGRFSGRQFSNSRSEMNVSTLELGDSALYLCASSPQQGAYNEQFFGPGTRLTVL.

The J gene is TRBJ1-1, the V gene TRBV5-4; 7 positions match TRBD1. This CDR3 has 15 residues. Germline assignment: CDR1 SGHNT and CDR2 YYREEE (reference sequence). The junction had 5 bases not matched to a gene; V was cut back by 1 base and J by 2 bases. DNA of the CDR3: TGTGCCAGCAGCTTGATGGGACAGCTTAACACTGAAGCTTTCTTT. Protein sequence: CASSLMGQLNTEAFF.

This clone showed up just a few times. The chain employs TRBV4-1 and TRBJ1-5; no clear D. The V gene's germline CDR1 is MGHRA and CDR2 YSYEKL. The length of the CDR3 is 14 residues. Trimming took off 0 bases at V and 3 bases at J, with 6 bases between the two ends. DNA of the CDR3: TGCGCCAGCAGCCAAGACAGTATCAATCAGCCCCAGCATTTT. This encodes CASSQDSINQPQHF.

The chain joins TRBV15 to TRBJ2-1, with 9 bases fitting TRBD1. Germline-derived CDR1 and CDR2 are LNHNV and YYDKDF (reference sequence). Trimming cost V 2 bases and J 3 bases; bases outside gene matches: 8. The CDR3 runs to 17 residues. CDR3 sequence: CATSRLARTGVYNEQFF. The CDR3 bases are TGTGCCACCAGCAGACTAGCGAGGACAGGGGTCTACAATGAGCAGTTCTTC. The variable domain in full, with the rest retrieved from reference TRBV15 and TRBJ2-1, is DAMVIQNPRYQVTQFGKPVTLSCSQTLNHNVMYWYQQKSSQAPKLLFHYYDKDFNNEADTPDNFQSRRPNTSFCFLDIRSPGLGDTAMYLCATSRLARTGVYNEQFFGPGTRLTVL.

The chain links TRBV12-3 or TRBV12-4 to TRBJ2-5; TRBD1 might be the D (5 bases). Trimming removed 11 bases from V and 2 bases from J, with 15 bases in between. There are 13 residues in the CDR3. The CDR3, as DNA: TGTGCCCCCAAATGTAGGGGTCAAGAGACCCAGTACTTC. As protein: CAPKCRGQETQYF.

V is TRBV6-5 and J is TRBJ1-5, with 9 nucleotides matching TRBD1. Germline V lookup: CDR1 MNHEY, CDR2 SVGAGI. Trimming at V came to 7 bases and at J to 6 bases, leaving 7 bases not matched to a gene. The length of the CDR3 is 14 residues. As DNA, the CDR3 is TGTGCCAGCACTCCGGGACAGGGTATTCAGCCCCAGCATTTT. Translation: CASTPGQGIQPQHF.

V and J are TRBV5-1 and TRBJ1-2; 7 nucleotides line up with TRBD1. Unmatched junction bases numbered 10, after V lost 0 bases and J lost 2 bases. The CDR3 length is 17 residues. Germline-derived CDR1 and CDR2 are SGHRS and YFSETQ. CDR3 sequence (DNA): TGCGCCAGCAGCTTGGATTCCGGAACAGGGGTGAACTATGGCTACACCTTC. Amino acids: CASSLDSGTGVNYGYTF.

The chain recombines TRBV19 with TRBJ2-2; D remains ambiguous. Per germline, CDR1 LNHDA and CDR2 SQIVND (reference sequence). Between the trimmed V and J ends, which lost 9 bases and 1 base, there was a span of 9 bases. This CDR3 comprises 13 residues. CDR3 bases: TGTGCCAGCACGCCGGGGAACACCGGGGAGCTGTTTTTT. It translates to CASTPGNTGELFF.

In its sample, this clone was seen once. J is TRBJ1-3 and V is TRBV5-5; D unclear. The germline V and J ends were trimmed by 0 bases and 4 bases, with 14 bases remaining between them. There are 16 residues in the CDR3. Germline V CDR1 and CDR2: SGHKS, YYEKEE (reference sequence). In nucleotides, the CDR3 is TGTGCCAGCAGCTTGGAGCCGGGGAAGGAAGGAAACACCATATATTTT. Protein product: CASSLEPGKEGNTIYF.

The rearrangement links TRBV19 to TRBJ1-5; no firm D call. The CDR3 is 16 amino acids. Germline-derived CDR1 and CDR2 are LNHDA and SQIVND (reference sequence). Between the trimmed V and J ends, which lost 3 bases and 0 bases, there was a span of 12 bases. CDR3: CASSIPGGNSNQPQHF. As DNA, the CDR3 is TGTGCCAGTAGTATCCCGGGAGGGAATAGCAATCAGCCCCAGCATTTT.

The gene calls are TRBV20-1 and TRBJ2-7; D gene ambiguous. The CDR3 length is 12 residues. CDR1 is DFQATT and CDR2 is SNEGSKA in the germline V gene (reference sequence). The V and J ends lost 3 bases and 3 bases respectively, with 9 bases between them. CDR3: CSASFGHYEQYF. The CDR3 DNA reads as TGCAGTGCTAGTTTTGGGCACTACGAGCAGTACTTC.

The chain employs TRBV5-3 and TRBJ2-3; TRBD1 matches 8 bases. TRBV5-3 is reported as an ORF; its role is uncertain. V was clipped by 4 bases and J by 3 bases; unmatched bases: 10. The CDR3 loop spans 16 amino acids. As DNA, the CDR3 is TGTGCCAGAAGCGTACAGGGGGGAGGAGAGACAGATACGCAGTATTTT. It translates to CARSVQGGGETDTQYF.

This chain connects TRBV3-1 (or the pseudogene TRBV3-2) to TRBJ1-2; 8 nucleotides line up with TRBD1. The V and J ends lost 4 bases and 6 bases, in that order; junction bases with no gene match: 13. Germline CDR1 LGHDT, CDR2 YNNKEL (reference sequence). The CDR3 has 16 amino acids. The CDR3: CASSPLRDRPRDGYTF. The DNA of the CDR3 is TGTGCCAGCAGCCCCCTAAGGGACAGGCCAAGGGATGGCTACACCTTC.

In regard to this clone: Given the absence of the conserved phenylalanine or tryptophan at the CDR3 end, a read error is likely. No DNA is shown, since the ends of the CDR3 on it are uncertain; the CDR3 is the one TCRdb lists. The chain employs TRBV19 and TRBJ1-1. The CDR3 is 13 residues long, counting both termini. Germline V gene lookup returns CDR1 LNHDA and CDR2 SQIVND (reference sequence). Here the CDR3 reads CASSLSPGGPIAL.

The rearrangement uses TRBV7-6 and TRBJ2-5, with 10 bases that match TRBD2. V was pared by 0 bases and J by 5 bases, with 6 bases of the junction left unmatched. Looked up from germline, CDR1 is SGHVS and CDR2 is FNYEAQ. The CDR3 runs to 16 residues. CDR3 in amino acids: CASSLAAQRGGETQYF. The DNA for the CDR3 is TGTGCCAGCAGCTTAGCGGCCCAGCGGGGGGGTGAGACCCAGTACTTC.

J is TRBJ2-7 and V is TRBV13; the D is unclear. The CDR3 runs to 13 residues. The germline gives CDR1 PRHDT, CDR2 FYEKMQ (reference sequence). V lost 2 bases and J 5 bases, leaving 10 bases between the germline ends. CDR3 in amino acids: CASSLSWYNEQYF. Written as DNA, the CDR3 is TGTGCCAGCAGCTTAAGTTGGTACAACGAGCAGTACTTC.

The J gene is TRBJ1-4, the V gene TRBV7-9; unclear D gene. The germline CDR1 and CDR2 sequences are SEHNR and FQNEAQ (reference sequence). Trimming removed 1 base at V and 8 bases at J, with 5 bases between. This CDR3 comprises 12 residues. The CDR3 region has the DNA TGTGCCAGCAGCTTAGATAGCGAAAAACTGTTTTTT. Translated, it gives CASSLDSEKLFF.

The CDR3 bases are TGTGCCAGCAGTTTAGTGGGGGGGGGTCAGCCCCAGCATTTT. Its translation: CASSLVGGGQPQHF. The rearrangement links TRBV27 to TRBJ1-5; the D gene is possibly TRBD1 (5 bases). The length of the CDR3 is 14 residues. CDR1 and CDR2 (germline): MNHEY, SMNVEV (reference sequence). V was cut by 2 bases and J by 6 bases, with 11 bases left in between.

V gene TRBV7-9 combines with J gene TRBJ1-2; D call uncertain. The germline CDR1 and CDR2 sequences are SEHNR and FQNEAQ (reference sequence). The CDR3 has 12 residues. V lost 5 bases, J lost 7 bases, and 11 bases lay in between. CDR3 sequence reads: CASSPFILGYTF. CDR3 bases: TGTGCCAGCAGCCCTTTTATCCTTGGCTACACCTTC.

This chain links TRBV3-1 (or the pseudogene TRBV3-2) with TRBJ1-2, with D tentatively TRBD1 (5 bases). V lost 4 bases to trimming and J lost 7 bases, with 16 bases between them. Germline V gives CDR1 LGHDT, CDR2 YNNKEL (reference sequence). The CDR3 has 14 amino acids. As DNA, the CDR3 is TGTGCCAGCAGCCCCTCGCGGAGGGGCGGTGGCTACACCTTC. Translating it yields CASSPSRRGGGYTF.

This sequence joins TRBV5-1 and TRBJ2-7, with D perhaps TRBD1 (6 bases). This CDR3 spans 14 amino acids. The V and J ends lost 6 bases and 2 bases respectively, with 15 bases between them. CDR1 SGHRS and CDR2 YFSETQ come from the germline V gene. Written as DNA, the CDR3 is TGCGCCAGCAAGAGGGAAGAGGGGGCCTACGAGCAGTACTTC. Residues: CASKREEGAYEQYF.

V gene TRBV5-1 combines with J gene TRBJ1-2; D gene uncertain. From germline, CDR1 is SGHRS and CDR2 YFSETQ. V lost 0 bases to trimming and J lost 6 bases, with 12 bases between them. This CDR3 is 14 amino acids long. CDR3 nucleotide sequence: TGCGCCAGCAGCTTGGGGGCCCTTGCTCATGGCTACACCTTC. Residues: CASSLGALAHGYTF.

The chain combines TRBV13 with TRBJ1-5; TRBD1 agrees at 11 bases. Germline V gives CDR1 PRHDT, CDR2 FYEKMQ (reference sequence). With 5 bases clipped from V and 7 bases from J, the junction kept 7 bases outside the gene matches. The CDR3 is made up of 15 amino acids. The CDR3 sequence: CASSARTGGGQPQHF. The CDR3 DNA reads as TGTGCCAGCAGCGCCAGGACAGGGGGCGGACAGCCCCAGCATTTT.

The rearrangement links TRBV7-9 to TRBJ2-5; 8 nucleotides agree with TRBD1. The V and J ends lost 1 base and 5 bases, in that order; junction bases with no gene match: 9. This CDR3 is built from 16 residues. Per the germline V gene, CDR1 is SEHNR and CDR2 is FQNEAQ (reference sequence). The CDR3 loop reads CASSLVFDRGGETQYF. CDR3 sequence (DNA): TGTGCCAGCAGCTTAGTCTTTGACAGGGGTGGGGAGACCCAGTACTTC.